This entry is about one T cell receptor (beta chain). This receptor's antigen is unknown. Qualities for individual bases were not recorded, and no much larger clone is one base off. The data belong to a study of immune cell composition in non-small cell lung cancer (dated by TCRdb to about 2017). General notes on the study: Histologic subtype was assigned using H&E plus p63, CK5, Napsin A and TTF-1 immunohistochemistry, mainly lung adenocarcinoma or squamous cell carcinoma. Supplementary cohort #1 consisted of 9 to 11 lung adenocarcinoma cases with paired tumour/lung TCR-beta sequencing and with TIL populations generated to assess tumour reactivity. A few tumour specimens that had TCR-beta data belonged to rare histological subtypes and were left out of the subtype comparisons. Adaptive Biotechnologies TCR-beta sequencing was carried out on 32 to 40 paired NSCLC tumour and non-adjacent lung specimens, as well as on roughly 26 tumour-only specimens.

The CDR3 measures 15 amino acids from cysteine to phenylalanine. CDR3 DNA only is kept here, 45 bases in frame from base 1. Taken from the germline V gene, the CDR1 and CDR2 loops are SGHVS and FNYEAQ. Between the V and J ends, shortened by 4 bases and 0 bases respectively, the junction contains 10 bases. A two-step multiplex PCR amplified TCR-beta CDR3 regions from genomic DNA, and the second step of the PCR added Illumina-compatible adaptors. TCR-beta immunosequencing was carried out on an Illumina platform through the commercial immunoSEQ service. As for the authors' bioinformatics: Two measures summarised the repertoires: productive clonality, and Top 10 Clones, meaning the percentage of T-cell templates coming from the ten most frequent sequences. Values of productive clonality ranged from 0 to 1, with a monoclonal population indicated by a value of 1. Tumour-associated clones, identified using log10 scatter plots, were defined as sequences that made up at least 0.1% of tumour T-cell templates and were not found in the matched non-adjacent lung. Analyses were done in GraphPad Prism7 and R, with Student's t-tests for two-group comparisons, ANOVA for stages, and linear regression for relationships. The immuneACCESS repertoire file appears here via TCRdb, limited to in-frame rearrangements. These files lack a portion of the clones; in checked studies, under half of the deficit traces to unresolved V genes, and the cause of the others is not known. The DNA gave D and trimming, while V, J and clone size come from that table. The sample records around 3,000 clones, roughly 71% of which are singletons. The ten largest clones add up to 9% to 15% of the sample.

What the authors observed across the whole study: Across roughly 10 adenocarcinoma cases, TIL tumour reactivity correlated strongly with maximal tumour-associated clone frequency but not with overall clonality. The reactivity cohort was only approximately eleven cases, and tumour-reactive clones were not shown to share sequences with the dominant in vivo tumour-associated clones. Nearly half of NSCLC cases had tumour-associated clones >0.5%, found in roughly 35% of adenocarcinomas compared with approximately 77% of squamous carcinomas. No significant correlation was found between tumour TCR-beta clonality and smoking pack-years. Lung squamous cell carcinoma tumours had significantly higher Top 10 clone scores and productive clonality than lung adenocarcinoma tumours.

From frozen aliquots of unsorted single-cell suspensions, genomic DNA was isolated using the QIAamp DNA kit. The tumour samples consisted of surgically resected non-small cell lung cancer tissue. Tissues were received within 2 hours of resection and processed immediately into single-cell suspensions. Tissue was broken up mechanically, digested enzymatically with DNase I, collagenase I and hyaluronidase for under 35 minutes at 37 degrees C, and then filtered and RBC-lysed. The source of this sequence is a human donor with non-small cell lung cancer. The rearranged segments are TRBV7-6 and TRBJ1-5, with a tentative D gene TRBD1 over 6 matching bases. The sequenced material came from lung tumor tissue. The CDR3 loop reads CASSSETGSNQPQHF. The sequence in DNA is TGTGCCAGCAGCTCGGAGACAGGTAGCAATCAGCCCCAGCATTTT.